This T cell receptor beta chain was captured in a study of T cell repertoires in cytomegalovirus infection (dated by TCRdb to the late 2010s). In the study overall: Donor HLA type was relevant to the analysis, as public TCR beta signatures indicated carriage of CMV infection together with the matching HLA type. Summary of the overall study and its limitations: In the ex vivo response, HLA-C-restricted CMV-specific TCR beta clonotypes were dominant, and in two of eight donors the single most frequent clonotype came from this HLA-C-restricted group. In both this cohort and an independent approximately 370-donor cohort, the cumulative frequency of public TCR beta family members distinguished carriers of CMV infection plus the relevant HLA type.

TCRdb lists the instrument as Illumina HiSeq 1500. The public reads were reanalyzed by TCRdb: fastp trimming at Q25, MiXCR alignment, in-frame beta chains only. Every CDR3 protein is listed once, alongside the most common genes and DNA of its rows. For this sample there are around 100,000 distinct CDR3 sequences; around a tenth appear just once. Clones ranked in the top ten supply around 33% of the sample. The germline V gene provides CDR1 SGHAT and CDR2 FQNNGV. V is cut by 4 bases and J by 5 bases, and the space between the germline ends is 10 bases. Including the terminal cysteine and phenylalanine, the CDR3 comprises 13 residues. The only DNA kept is the CDR3, 39 bases in frame from the first base. This clonotype was observed many times. Its antigen is currently not known. Base quality data are lacking; no much larger clone is found one base away.

The TCR sequence derives from a human donor in good health (CMV status not recorded). Some clones in this sample may be carry-over from other donors' samples. The sample consisted of PBMCs, sequenced either directly or after in vitro stimulation (not recorded which). In this chain, TRBV11-2 is recombined with TRBJ2-3; the D segment could be TRBD2, given 6 matching bases. The nucleotide sequence is given as TGTGCCAGCAGCTCGGGAGTGGGAGATACGCAGTATTTT. Its translation reads: CASSSGVGDTQYF. Supplemented by the reference TRBV11-2 and TRBJ2-3 proteins around the CDR3, the complete variable domain is EAGVAQSPRYKIIEKRQSVAFWCNPISGHATLYWYQQILGQGPKLLIQFQNNGVVDDSQLPKDRFSAERLKGVDSTLKIQPAKLEDSAVYLCASSSGVGDTQYFGPGTRLTVL.